A selection of T cell receptor beta chains follows, all from one sample in a study of blood T cell repertoires in COVID-19. The method was immunoSEQ multiplex PCR; TCRdb's version includes in-frame clones alone and lacks a portion of them. The sample consists of fewer than 500,000 clones, around 89% of them appearing once. Input material: peripheral blood. The receptors were sampled from a woman aged 30 to 39 with acute or convalescent COVID-19. Each CDR3 is given with its conserved first and last residue. The D gene is left open where the match is weak. The size field is filled for only some rows; it gives once, few, many or a size class.

CDR3 protein: CASSPGKHYGYTF; CDR3 DNA: TGTGCCAGCAGTCCAGGGAAACACTATGGCTACACCTTC; J gene: TRBJ1-2; D gene: -; V gene: TRBV28; clone size: -
CDR3 protein: CASSKQVSGNTIYF; CDR3 DNA: TGTGCCAGCAGCAAACAGGTCTCTGGAAACACCATATATTTT; J gene: TRBJ1-3; D gene: -; V gene: TRBV3-1/TRBV3-2; clone size: once
CDR3 protein: CASSLALGATYEQYF; CDR3 DNA: TGTGCCAGCAGCTTGGCCTTGGGGGCAACCTACGAGCAGTACTTC; J gene: TRBJ2-7; D gene: -; V gene: TRBV5-6; clone size: -
CDR3 protein: CSVDPLNTEAFF; CDR3 DNA: TGCAGCGTTGACCCTCTGAACACTGAAGCTTTCTTT; J gene: TRBJ1-1; D gene: -; V gene: TRBV29-1; clone size: -
CDR3 protein: CASSVLAGGADTQYF; CDR3 DNA: TGTGCCAGCAGCGTGCTAGCGGGGGGGGCAGATACGCAGTATTTT; J gene: TRBJ2-3; D gene: TRBD2; V gene: TRBV9; clone size: -
CDR3 protein: CASSLTLFRGMNTEAFF; CDR3 DNA: TGTGCCAGCAGTTTGACCCTCTTCAGAGGAATGAACACTGAAGCTTTCTTT; J gene: TRBJ1-1; D gene: -; V gene: TRBV28; clone size: -
CDR3 protein: CASSVGSGNSPLHF; CDR3 DNA: TGTGCCAGCAGCGTAGGGAGTGGGAATTCACCCCTCCACTTT; J gene: TRBJ1-6; D gene: -; V gene: TRBV9; clone size: -
CDR3 protein: CASSHLAIAGGETQYF; CDR3 DNA: TGTGCCAGCAGCCATCTTGCTATAGCGGGGGGTGAGACCCAGTACTTC; J gene: TRBJ2-5; D gene: TRBD2; V gene: TRBV14; clone size: -
CDR3 protein: CASSEPRDRVQETQYF; CDR3 DNA: TGTGCCAGCAGTGAACCCCGGGACAGGGTTCAAGAGACCCAGTACTTC; J gene: TRBJ2-5; D gene: TRBD1; V gene: TRBV2; clone size: -
CDR3 protein: CASTPRGTSTDTQYF; CDR3 DNA: TGTGCCAGCACCCCCCGAGGCACTAGCACAGATACGCAGTATTTT; J gene: TRBJ2-3; D gene: -; V gene: TRBV14; clone size: -
CDR3 protein: CAWKGSGGNNQPQHF; CDR3 DNA: TGTGCCTGGAAGGGTTCAGGGGGCAATAATCAGCCCCAGCATTTT; J gene: TRBJ1-5; D gene: TRBD1; V gene: TRBV30; clone size: -
CDR3 protein: CASSLLGSGGGEQFF; CDR3 DNA: TGTGCCAGCAGCTTGTTAGGTAGCGGGGGGGGTGAGCAGTTCTTC; J gene: TRBJ2-1; D gene: TRBD2; V gene: TRBV11-2; clone size: -
CDR3 protein: CASRQTQGGGGNEQFF; CDR3 DNA: TGTGCCAGCAGGCAAACACAGGGGGGCGGAGGCAATGAGCAGTTCTTC; J gene: TRBJ2-1; D gene: TRBD1; V gene: TRBV7-2; clone size: -
CDR3 protein: CATHPFFLNTRTDTQYF; CDR3 DNA: TGTGCCACCCACCCCTTTTTTTTGAACACGAGGACAGATACGCAGTATTTT; J gene: TRBJ2-3; D gene: -; V gene: TRBV21-1; clone size: -
CDR3 protein: CASSMTGNHNEQFF; CDR3 DNA: TGTGCCAGCAGCATGACAGGGAACCACAATGAGCAGTTCTTC; J gene: TRBJ2-1; D gene: TRBD1; V gene: TRBV2; clone size: once
CDR3 protein: CASGEASHTGELFF; CDR3 DNA: TGTGCCAGCGGGGAGGCTAGCCACACCGGGGAGCTGTTTTTT; J gene: TRBJ2-2; D gene: -; V gene: TRBV6-5; clone size: -
CDR3 protein: CSAVLGYTF; CDR3 DNA: TGCAGTGCCGTTCTTGGCTACACCTTC; J gene: TRBJ1-2; D gene: -; V gene: TRBV20-1; clone size: -
CDR3 protein: CASRTSGYRVSEAFF; CDR3 DNA: TGTGCCAGCAGGACTTCGGGATACAGGGTTTCTGAAGCTTTCTTT; J gene: TRBJ1-1; D gene: -; V gene: TRBV28; clone size: -
CDR3 protein: CAIRGQGEQYF; CDR3 DNA: TGTGCCATCAGGGGACAGGGAGAGCAGTACTTC; J gene: TRBJ2-7; D gene: TRBD1; V gene: TRBV10-3; clone size: -
CDR3 protein: CASSLDRNYGYTF; CDR3 DNA: TGTGCCAGCAGCCTAGACAGAAACTATGGCTACACCTTC; J gene: TRBJ1-2; D gene: -; V gene: TRBV11-2; clone size: -
CDR3 protein: CASSPWTSGENEQFF; CDR3 DNA: TGTGCCAGCTCACCTTGGACTAGCGGGGAGAATGAGCAGTTCTTC; J gene: TRBJ2-1; D gene: TRBD2; V gene: TRBV18; clone size: -
CDR3 protein: CSVEEGGSEKLFF; CDR3 DNA: TGCAGCGTTGAAGAGGGAGGCAGTGAAAAACTGTTTTTT; J gene: TRBJ1-4; D gene: -; V gene: TRBV29-1; clone size: -
CDR3 protein: CASSPQGQETQYF; CDR3 DNA: TGTGCCAGCTCACCACAGGGGCAAGAGACCCAGTACTTC; J gene: TRBJ2-5; D gene: -; V gene: TRBV18; clone size: -
CDR3 protein: CASRTSVGGGYTF; CDR3 DNA: TGTGCCAGCAGGACTAGCGTTGGGGGCGGCTACACCTTC; J gene: TRBJ1-2; D gene: -; V gene: TRBV25-1; clone size: once
CDR3 protein: CASSIFTRDVEPQHF; CDR3 DNA: TGTGCCAGTAGTATCTTTACGAGGGATGTGGAGCCCCAGCATTTT; J gene: TRBJ1-5; D gene: -; V gene: TRBV19; clone size: few
CDR3 protein: CASSSHGTGGTEAFF; CDR3 DNA: TGTGCCAGCAGCTCGCACGGGACAGGGGGGACTGAAGCTTTCTTT; J gene: TRBJ1-1; D gene: TRBD1; V gene: TRBV13; clone size: -
CDR3 protein: CASSQFQYQPQHF; CDR3 DNA: TGCGCCAGCAGCCAATTTCAGTATCAGCCCCAGCATTTT; J gene: TRBJ1-5; D gene: -; V gene: TRBV4-1; clone size: -
CDR3 protein: CASSQNSQGAKGYTF; CDR3 DNA: TGTGCCAGCTCACAAAACTCCCAGGGGGCAAAGGGCTACACCTTC; J gene: TRBJ1-2; D gene: TRBD1; V gene: TRBV18; clone size: -
CDR3 protein: CASSSRSSAYEQYF; CDR3 DNA: TGTGCCAGCAGTTCCCGGTCGTCGGCCTACGAGCAGTACTTC; J gene: TRBJ2-7; D gene: -; V gene: TRBV27; clone size: -
CDR3 protein: CASGLVTGQGSDTGELFF; CDR3 DNA: TGTGCTAGTGGTTTGGTAACGGGACAGGGGTCGGACACCGGGGAGCTGTTTTTT; J gene: TRBJ2-2; D gene: TRBD1; V gene: TRBV12-5; clone size: -
CDR3 protein: CASSQEMKRTSGATDTQYF; CDR3 DNA: TGTGCCAGCAGCCAAGAGATGAAGCGGACTAGCGGGGCCACAGATACGCAGTATTTT; J gene: TRBJ2-3; D gene: TRBD2; V gene: TRBV4-2; clone size: -
CDR3 protein: CASSPPISSGNTIYF; CDR3 DNA: TGTGCCAGCAGCCCACCGATTAGCTCTGGAAACACCATATATTTT; J gene: TRBJ1-3; D gene: -; V gene: TRBV7-9; clone size: -
CDR3 protein: CASSLSWGDTEAFF; CDR3 DNA: TGTGCCAGCAGCTTAAGCTGGGGGGACACTGAAGCTTTCTTT; J gene: TRBJ1-1; D gene: -; V gene: TRBV11-2; clone size: few
CDR3 protein: CASSLRGIEQYF; CDR3 DNA: TGTGCCAGCAGTTTACGAGGGATCGAGCAGTACTTC; J gene: TRBJ2-7; D gene: -; V gene: TRBV12-3/TRBV12-4; clone size: -